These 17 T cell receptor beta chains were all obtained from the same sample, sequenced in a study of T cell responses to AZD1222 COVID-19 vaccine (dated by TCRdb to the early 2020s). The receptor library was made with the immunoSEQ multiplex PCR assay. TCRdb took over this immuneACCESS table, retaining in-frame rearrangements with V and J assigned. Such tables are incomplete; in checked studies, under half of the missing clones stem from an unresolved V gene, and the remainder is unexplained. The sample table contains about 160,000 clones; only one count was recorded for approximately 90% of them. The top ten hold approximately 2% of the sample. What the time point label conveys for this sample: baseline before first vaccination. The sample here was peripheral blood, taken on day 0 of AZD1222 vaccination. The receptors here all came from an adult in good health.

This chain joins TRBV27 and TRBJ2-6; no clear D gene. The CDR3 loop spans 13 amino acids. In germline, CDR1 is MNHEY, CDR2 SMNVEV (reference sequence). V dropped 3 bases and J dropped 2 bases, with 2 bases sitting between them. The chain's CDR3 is CASSFAGANVLTF. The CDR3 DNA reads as TGTGCCAGCAGTTTTGCTGGGGCCAACGTCCTGACTTTC.

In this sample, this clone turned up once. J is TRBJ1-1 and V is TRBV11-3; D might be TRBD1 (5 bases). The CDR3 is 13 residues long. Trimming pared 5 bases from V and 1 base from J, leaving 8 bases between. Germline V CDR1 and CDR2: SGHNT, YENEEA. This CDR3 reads CASSGQTNTEAFF. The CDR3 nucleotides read TGTGCCAGCAGCGGACAAACGAACACTGAAGCTTTCTTT.

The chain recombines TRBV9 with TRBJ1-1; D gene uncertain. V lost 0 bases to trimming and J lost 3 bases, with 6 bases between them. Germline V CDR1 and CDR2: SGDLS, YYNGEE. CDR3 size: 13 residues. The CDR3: CASSVGRYTEAFF. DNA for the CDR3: TGTGCCAGCAGCGTAGGGAGATACACTGAAGCTTTCTTT.

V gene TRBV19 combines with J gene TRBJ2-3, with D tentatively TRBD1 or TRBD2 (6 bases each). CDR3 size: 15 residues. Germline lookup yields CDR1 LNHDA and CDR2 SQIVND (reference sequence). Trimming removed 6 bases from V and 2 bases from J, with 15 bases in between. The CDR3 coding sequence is TGTGCCAGTAGCTCCACGGGGGCTTTCACAGATACGCAGTATTTT. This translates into CASSSTGAFTDTQYF.

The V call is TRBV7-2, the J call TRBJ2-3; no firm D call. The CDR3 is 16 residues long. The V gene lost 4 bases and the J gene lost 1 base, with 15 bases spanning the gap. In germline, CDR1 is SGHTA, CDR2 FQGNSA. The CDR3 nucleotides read TGTGCCAGCAGCTCCCAACCGGGCGCCGGCACAGATACGCAGTATTTT. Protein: CASSSQPGAGTDTQYF.

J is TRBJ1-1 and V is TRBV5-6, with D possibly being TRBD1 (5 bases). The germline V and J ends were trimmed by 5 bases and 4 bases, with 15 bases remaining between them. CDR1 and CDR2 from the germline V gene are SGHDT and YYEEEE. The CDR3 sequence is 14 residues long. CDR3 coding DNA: TGTGCCAGCAGGCTCATGGGACTGGGCACTGAAGCTTTCTTT. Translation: CASRLMGLGTEAFF.

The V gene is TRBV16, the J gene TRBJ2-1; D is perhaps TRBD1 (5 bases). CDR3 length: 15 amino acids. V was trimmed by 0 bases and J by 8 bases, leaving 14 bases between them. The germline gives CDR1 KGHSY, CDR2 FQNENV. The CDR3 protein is CASSQSLGVGDEQFF. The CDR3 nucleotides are TGTGCCAGCAGCCAATCCCTAGGGGTCGGCGATGAGCAGTTCTTC.

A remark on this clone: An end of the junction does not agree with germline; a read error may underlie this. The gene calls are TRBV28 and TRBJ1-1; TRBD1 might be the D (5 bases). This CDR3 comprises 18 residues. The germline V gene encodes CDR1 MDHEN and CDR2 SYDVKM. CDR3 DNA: TGTGCCAGCAGCCCTCTCTTCTCTATCCTTGGGACGAACGCTGAAGCTTTCTTT. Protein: CASSPLFSILGTNAEAFF.

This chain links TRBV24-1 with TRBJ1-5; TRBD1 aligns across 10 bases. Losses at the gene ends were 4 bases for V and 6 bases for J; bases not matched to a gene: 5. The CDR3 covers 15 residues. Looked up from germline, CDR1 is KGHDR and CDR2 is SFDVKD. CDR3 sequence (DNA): TGTGCCACCAGTGACACTAGGACAGGGGGTCAGCCCCAGCATTTT. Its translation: CATSDTRTGGQPQHF.

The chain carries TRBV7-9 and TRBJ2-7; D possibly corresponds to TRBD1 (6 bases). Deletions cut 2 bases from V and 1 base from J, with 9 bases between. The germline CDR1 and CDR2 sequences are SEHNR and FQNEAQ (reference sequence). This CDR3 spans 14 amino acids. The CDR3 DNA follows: TGTGCCAGCAGCTTATCTGACAGGTCCTACGAGCAGTACTTC. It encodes CASSLSDRSYEQYF.

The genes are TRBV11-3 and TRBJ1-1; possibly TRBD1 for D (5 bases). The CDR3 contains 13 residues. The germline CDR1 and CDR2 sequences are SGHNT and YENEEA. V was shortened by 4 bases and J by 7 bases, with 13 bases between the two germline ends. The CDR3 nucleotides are TGTGCCAGCAGCTCGAACACACAGGATGAAGCTTTCTTT. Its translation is CASSSNTQDEAFF.

The CDR3: CASSLTYRENTEAFF. CDR3 bases: TGTGCCAGCAGTTTAACGTACAGGGAGAACACTGAAGCTTTCTTT. V and J are TRBV28 and TRBJ1-1; D possibly corresponds to TRBD1 (6 bases). Trimming took 2 bases from V and 1 from J, leaving 11 bases between them. Germline V gene data show CDR1 as MDHEN and CDR2 as SYDVKM. CDR3 size: 15 residues.

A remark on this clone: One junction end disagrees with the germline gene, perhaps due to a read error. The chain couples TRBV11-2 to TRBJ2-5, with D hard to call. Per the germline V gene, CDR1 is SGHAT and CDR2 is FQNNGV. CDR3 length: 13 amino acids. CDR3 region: CASSSGHQETQYF. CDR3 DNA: TGTGCCAGCAGCTCCGGTCACCAGGAGACCCAGTACTTC.

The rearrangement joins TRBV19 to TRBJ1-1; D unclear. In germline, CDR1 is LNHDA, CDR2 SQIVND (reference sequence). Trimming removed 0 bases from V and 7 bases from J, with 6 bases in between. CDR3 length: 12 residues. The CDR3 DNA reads TGTGCCAGTAGTATAGATAGACGTGAAGCTTTCTTT. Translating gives CASSIDRREAFF.

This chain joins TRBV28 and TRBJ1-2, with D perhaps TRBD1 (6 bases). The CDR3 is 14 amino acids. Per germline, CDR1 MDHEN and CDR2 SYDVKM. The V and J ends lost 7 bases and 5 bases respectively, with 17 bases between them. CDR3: CASIGGAEGYGYTF. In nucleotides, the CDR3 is TGTGCCAGCATTGGGGGGGCCGAAGGGTATGGCTACACCTTC.

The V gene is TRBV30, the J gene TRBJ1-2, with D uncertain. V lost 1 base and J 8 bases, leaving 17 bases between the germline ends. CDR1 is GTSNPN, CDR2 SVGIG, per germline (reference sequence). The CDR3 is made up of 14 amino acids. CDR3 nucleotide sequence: TGTGCCTGGAGTGAGCAGGAGGGCATAGGGGGCTACACCTTC. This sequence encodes CAWSEQEGIGGYTF.

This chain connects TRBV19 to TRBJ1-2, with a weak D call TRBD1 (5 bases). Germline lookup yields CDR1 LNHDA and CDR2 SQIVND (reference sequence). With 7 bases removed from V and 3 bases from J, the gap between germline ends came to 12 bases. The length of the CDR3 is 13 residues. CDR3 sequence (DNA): TGTGCCAGTACCCGGGGGGGGTACTATGGCTACACCTTC. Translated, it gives CASTRGGYYGYTF.